The 31 T cell receptor beta chains in this list originate from one sample, sequenced in a study of CD8 T cells in ankylosing spondylitis. Their recognized antigens are unknown. Points from the study as a whole: Blood of patients with ankylosing spondylitis appeared to be characterized by a TCR beta motif of roughly eight highly homologous variants.

TCRdb reprocessed the 5' RACE reads with MiXCR, giving one entry per CDR3 protein. Found here are 130,000 or so distinct CDR3 sequences, more than 15% of them singletons; the top ten hold around a third. Source material: blood, either unsorted or a sorted T cell fraction (not recorded which). These receptors originate from a male donor with ankylosing spondylitis.

This clonotype was recorded a few times. The gene calls are TRBV7-9 and TRBJ2-3; D is unclear. The CDR3 extends over 12 amino acids. Germline assignment: CDR1 SEHNR and CDR2 FQNEAQ (reference sequence). Trimming took 5 bases from V and 7 from J, leaving 10 bases between them. The CDR3 DNA follows: TGTGCCAGCAGCGAAGTGTGGCATACGCAGTATTTT. It codes for CASSEVWHTQYF.

The rearrangement links TRBV28 to TRBJ2-1, with 13 positions matching TRBD2. The germline gives CDR1 MDHEN, CDR2 SYDVKM. The CDR3 spans 14 residues. J gave up 8 bases and V 6 bases, and 4 bases lay outside the gene matches. CDR3 nucleotides: TGTGCCAGCAGGCCGGGACTAGCGGGACATGAGCAGTTCTTC. This codes for CASRPGLAGHEQFF.

The chain recombines TRBV12-3 or TRBV12-4 with TRBJ2-7, with a weak D call TRBD1 (6 bases). The CDR3 is made up of 13 amino acids. V was pared by 8 bases and J by 2 bases, with 13 bases between. This CDR3 is CASGWGQTYEQYF. The CDR3 DNA reads as TGTGCCAGCGGCTGGGGGCAGACCTACGAGCAGTACTTC.

The V gene is TRBV29-1, the J gene TRBJ1-2; maybe TRBD1 (5 bases). Looked up from germline, CDR1 is SQVTM and CDR2 is ANQGSEA. The CDR3 is made up of 12 amino acids. Trimming pared 3 bases from V and 4 bases from J, leaving 9 bases between. CDR3 bases: TGCAGCGTTGAGCGGAGGGGCTATGGCTACACCTTC. It is translated as CSVERRGYGYTF.

This clonotype turned up a few times. The rearrangement links TRBV13 to TRBJ2-3; D is perhaps TRBD2 (6 bases). The CDR3 contains 16 residues. The germline V gene encodes CDR1 PRHDT and CDR2 FYEKMQ (reference sequence). V lost 5 bases and J lost 0, with 15 bases in between. The CDR3 spells CASSTRSGTSTDTQYF. DNA for the CDR3: TGTGCCAGCAGCACCCGCTCAGGGACTAGCACAGATACGCAGTATTTT.

A few counts support this clonotype. V is TRBV4-1 and J is TRBJ2-7, with D unclear. CDR1 MGHRA and CDR2 YSYEKL come from the germline V gene. The CDR3 extends over 14 amino acids. V gave up 4 bases and J gave up 7 bases, with 17 bases separating them. The CDR3 coding sequence is TGCGCCAGCAGCCCTTGGACCAACGCTCAGGAGCAGTACTTC. Translation gives CASSPWTNAQEQYF.

This sequence joins TRBV5-1 and TRBJ2-2, with TRBD1 matching over 10 bases. The germline V gene encodes CDR1 SGHRS and CDR2 YFSETQ. The CDR3 loop spans 16 amino acids. J lost 5 bases, V lost 5 bases, and 9 bases had no gene match. The CDR3: CASSLTGGAGTGELFF. DNA of the CDR3: TGCGCCAGCAGTTTGACAGGGGGCGCAGGGACCGGGGAGCTGTTTTTT.

This clonotype occurred a few times. CDR3 bases: TGTGCCATTCACGATCCCGACCTAGCGGGAGGGCCTGCAGTCGAGCAGTACTTC. Protein sequence: CAIHDPDLAGGPAVEQYF. This sequence joins TRBV10-3 and TRBJ2-7; 12 positions agree with TRBD2. This CDR3 region has 18 residues. V lost 9 bases and J lost 6; bases outside the gene matches: 21. Germline CDR1 and CDR2: ENHRY and SYGVKD.

The rearrangement links TRBV2 to TRBJ1-6, with no clear D. Germline V lookup: CDR1 SNHLY, CDR2 FYNNEI. Trimming took 6 bases from V and 9 from J, leaving 9 bases between them. The CDR3 is 12 residues long. The CDR3 loop is CASRQDGSPLHF. For the CDR3, the DNA is TGTGCCAGCAGACAAGATGGTTCACCCCTCCACTTT. The full variable domain, in which reference TRBV2 and TRBJ1-6 provide the parts outside the CDR3, is EPEVTQTPSHQVTQMGQEVILRCVPISNHLYFYWYRQILGQKVEFLVSFYNNEISEKSEIFDDQFSVERPDGSNFTLKIRSTKLEDSAMYFCASRQDGSPLHFGNGTRLTVT.

This clonotype was counted between two and nine times. The chain uses TRBV11-2 and TRBJ2-3; 7 bases fit TRBD1. V lost 5 bases to trimming and J lost 4 bases; unmatched junction nucleotides: 9. There are 15 residues in the CDR3. Germline CDR1 SGHAT, CDR2 FQNNGV. This CDR3 reads CASSPTGAHPDTQYF. Here the CDR3 DNA reads TGTGCCAGCAGCCCTACAGGGGCCCACCCAGATACGCAGTATTTT.

This sequence joins TRBV12-3 or TRBV12-4 and TRBJ2-7, with TRBD1 matching over 11 bases. J was trimmed by 7 bases and V by 3 bases; bases with no gene match: 2. The CDR3 covers 13 residues. CDR3 loop: CASSFGTGGEQYF. In DNA form, the CDR3 reads TGTGCCAGCAGTTTTGGGACAGGGGGTGAGCAGTACTTC.

The V and J genes are TRBV12-5 and TRBJ2-5; TRBD1 is a possible D gene (5 bases). CDR1 and CDR2 (germline): LGHNT, FRNRAP. The CDR3 is 13 residues long. The V gene lost 1 base and the J gene lost 5 bases, with 8 bases spanning the gap. The CDR3 protein is CASGLEGWETQYF. The CDR3 coding sequence is TGTGCTAGTGGTTTGGAGGGGTGGGAGACCCAGTACTTC.

This clonotype was seen at least ten times. This chain joins TRBV12-3 or TRBV12-4 and TRBJ2-1, with unresolved D. CDR3 length equals 13 residues. V gave up 3 bases and J gave up 7 bases, with 10 bases separating them. The CDR3 nucleotides read TGTGCCAGCAGTTTTGGCCCCAGGAATGAGCAGTTCTTC. Amino acids: CASSFGPRNEQFF.

The sample holds a few counts of this clonotype. The chain employs TRBV6-5 and TRBJ1-1; tentative D call: TRBD1 (5 bases). CDR1 and CDR2 from the germline V gene are MNHEY and SVGAGI. This CDR3 is 16 amino acids long. V gave up 2 bases and J gave up 3 bases, with 16 bases separating them. In DNA, the CDR3 is TGTGCCAGCAGTTACCGACTAAGGGGAAGGCACACTGAAGCTTTCTTT. Translated: CASSYRLRGRHTEAFF.

The genes are TRBV4-3 and TRBJ2-2; 8 bases fit TRBD2. The V gene's germline CDR1 is LGHNA and CDR2 YSLEER. V dropped 4 bases and J dropped 1; count of bases not matched to a gene: 5. This CDR3 has 16 amino acids. CDR3 protein: CASSPGLAGNTGELFF. The CDR3 nucleotides are TGCGCCAGCAGCCCCGGACTAGCCGGGAACACCGGGGAGCTGTTTTTT.

The chain couples TRBV27 to TRBJ2-7; 11 nucleotides line up with TRBD1. The CDR3 runs to 14 residues. After removal of 5 bases from V and 5 bases from J, the junction contained 5 bases not matched to a gene. Germline CDR1 is MNHEY and CDR2 is SMNVEV (reference sequence). CDR3 DNA: TGTGCCAGCAGTCCCGGGACAGGGGGAAACGAGCAGTACTTC. This sequence encodes CASSPGTGGNEQYF.

This sequence joins TRBV29-1 and TRBJ2-7, with 9 nucleotides matching TRBD1. Germline V gene data show CDR1 as SQVTM and CDR2 as ANQGSEA. This CDR3 contains 13 residues. V lost 5 bases, J lost 4 bases, and 6 bases stayed unmatched. The CDR3 spells CSVPGQGMYEQYF. CDR3 DNA: TGCAGCGTTCCCGGACAGGGGATGTACGAGCAGTACTTC.

The sample holds a few counts of this clonotype. The V gene is TRBV9, the J gene TRBJ2-1, with 7 bases fitting TRBD2. Trimming at V came to 0 bases and at J to 4 bases, leaving 4 bases not matched to a gene. The length of the CDR3 is 15 residues. CDR1 is SGDLS and CDR2 is YYNGEE in the germline V gene. The CDR3 region has the DNA TGTGCCAGCAGCGTAGCACTAGCGCTTTACAATGAGCAGTTCTTC. Protein: CASSVALALYNEQFF. The whole variable domain, filled in from reference TRBV9 and TRBJ2-1, reads DSGVTQTPKHLITATGQRVTLRCSPRSGDLSVYWYQQSLDQGLQFLIQYYNGEERAKGNILERFSAQQFPDLHSELNLSSLELGDSALYFCASSVALALYNEQFFGPGTRLTVL.

The chain recombines TRBV7-9 with TRBJ2-3, with D perhaps TRBD1 (5 bases). Between the trimmed V and J ends, which lost 2 bases and 4 bases, there was a span of 10 bases. In germline, CDR1 is SEHNR, CDR2 FQNEAQ (reference sequence). The CDR3 contains 14 residues. The CDR3 DNA reads as TGTGCCAGCAGCTTAATCCAGGGTGCAGATACGCAGTATTTT. Translated, it gives CASSLIQGADTQYF.

There are many counts of this clonotype. This rearrangement joins TRBV29-1 to TRBJ2-7; 11 bases are shared with TRBD2. This CDR3 has 14 residues. J was trimmed by 7 bases and V by 2 bases; bases with no gene match: 7. Per the germline V gene, CDR1 is SQVTM and CDR2 is ANQGSEA. The chain's CDR3 is CSVEPLAGGGEQYF. CDR3 in DNA: TGCAGCGTTGAACCCCTAGCGGGAGGAGGTGAGCAGTACTTC.

The CDR3 region is CSARYGDTEAFF. In DNA form, the CDR3 reads TGCAGTGCCCGCTACGGGGACACTGAAGCTTTCTTT. The chain recombines TRBV20-1 with TRBJ1-1; D gene ambiguous. Germline V gene lookup returns CDR1 DFQATT and CDR2 SNEGSKA (reference sequence). Trimming took off 6 bases at V and 3 bases at J, with 11 bases between the two ends. The length of the CDR3 is 12 residues.

This clonotype came up a few times. Here the CDR3 DNA reads TGTGCCAGCAGTTTATTGGGGCGGACCCAGTACTTC. It is translated as CASSLLGRTQYF. The chain employs TRBV28 and TRBJ2-5; maybe TRBD1 (5 bases). Germline V lookup: CDR1 MDHEN, CDR2 SYDVKM. Trimming removed 1 base at V and 7 bases at J, with 7 bases between. The CDR3 is 12 amino acids.

The sample holds a few counts of this clonotype. The gene calls are TRBV4-1 and TRBJ2-7, with TRBD2 matching 9 bases. The CDR3 is 15 residues long. Germline CDR1 and CDR2: MGHRA and YSYEKL. Trimming removed 3 bases from V and 0 bases from J; junction bases left unmatched: 3. The CDR3 region is CASSQLAGSSYEQYF. In DNA form, the CDR3 reads TGCGCCAGCAGCCAGCTAGCGGGAAGCTCCTACGAGCAGTACTTC.

In this sample, this clonotype turned up a few times. The V and J genes are TRBV5-1 and TRBJ2-1; D perhaps matches TRBD2 (6 bases). Germline V gene sequence: CDR1 SGHRS, CDR2 YFSETQ. Trimming cost V 1 base and J 8 bases, with 10 bases left between them. CDR3 length equals 13 residues. CDR3: CASSLTGVDEQFF. The CDR3, as DNA: TGCGCCAGCAGCTTGACGGGAGTTGATGAGCAGTTCTTC.

This rearrangement joins TRBV10-1 to TRBJ2-7; D possibly corresponds to TRBD2 (5 bases). Between the trimmed V and J ends, which lost 6 bases and 7 bases, there was a span of 22 bases. The CDR3 has 15 residues. Germline lookup yields CDR1 WNHNN and CDR2 SYGVQD (reference sequence). In nucleotides, the CDR3 is TGCGCCAGCAGCGATGCATCAAGTCTAGCTTTTGAGCAGTACTTC. Protein product: CASSDASSLAFEQYF.

A few counts support this clonotype. This chain connects TRBV6-2 or TRBV6-3 to TRBJ2-4, with no clear D. CDR3 size: 21 residues. The germline gives CDR1 MNHEY, CDR2 SVGEGT. Between the trimmed V and J ends, which lost 7 bases and 2 bases, there was a span of 33 bases. CDR3 in DNA: TGTGCCAGCACCGCACTGGACCCCACGGGCCCCTTAGAAGCGACCAAAAACATTCAGTACTTC. The encoded protein is CASTALDPTGPLEATKNIQYF.

This sequence joins TRBV20-1 and TRBJ1-5; 8 nucleotides line up with TRBD1. Trimming removed 3 bases from V and 3 bases from J; junction bases left unmatched: 1. Per the germline V gene, CDR1 is DFQATT and CDR2 is SNEGSKA (reference sequence). This CDR3 contains 13 residues. CDR3 in DNA: TGCAGTGCTAGGGACAGGGCCAATCAGCCCCAGCATTTT. It encodes CSARDRANQPQHF.

This clonotype appeared a few times. This sequence joins TRBV29-1 and TRBJ1-5, with no clear D. The CDR3 covers 15 residues. Germline CDR1 SQVTM, CDR2 ANQGSEA. V was shortened by 5 bases and J by 2 bases, with 16 bases between the two germline ends. CDR3 nucleotide sequence: TGCAGCGTTAGGACGGTGGGTTACGGCAATCAGCCCCAGCATTTT. Translated, it gives CSVRTVGYGNQPQHF.

V usage is TRBV5-1 and J usage is TRBJ2-1; 11 nucleotides agree with TRBD2. Germline trimming cut 5 bases from V and 3 bases from J; bases unmatched to any gene: 1. Germline V CDR1 and CDR2: SGHRS, YFSETQ. The CDR3 runs 14 residues. As DNA, the CDR3 is TGCGCCAGCAGAACTAGCGGGGGCTACAATGAGCAGTTCTTC. It encodes CASRTSGGYNEQFF.

This clonotype was picked up a small number of times. The chain uses TRBV15 and TRBJ1-3; D gene ambiguous. The CDR3 sequence is 15 residues long. The germline V gene encodes CDR1 LNHNV and CDR2 YYDKDF (reference sequence). The V and J ends lost 0 bases and 0 bases respectively, with 6 bases between them. The CDR3 sequence is CATSRDRSSGNTIYF. CDR3 nucleotide sequence: TGTGCCACCAGCAGAGACAGGAGCTCTGGAAACACCATATATTTT.

This clonotype was observed a few times. V is TRBV10-3 and J is TRBJ2-5, with TRBD2 matching 7 bases. CDR1 is ENHRY and CDR2 is SYGVKD in the germline V gene. V trimming: 0 bases; J trimming: 1 base; junction bases outside the gene matches: 2. This CDR3 has 15 residues. CDR3 nucleotide sequence: TGTGCCATCAGTGAGTCGACTAGCAGCCAAGAGACCCAGTACTTC. This translates into CAISESTSSQETQYF.